A single sample gave rise to the 12 T cell receptor beta chains below, sequenced in a study of T cells in localized non-small cell lung cancer. The repertoire was sequenced with immunoSEQ multiplex PCR; TCRdb's copy has only in-frame clones and lacks some. This table has 55,000 to 65,000 clones, 80% to 95% appearing once. The sample in question was peripheral blood, obtained before any cancer treatment. All receptors derive from a man between 40 and 70 years old with stage I lung adenocarcinoma.

This chain uses TRBV5-1 with TRBJ2-1; tentatively, D is TRBD1 or TRBD2 (6 bases each). V shed 4 bases and J shed 4 bases, with 18 bases lying between them. The CDR3 spans 16 residues. CDR1 is SGHRS and CDR2 is YFSETQ in the germline V gene. CDR3 sequence reads: CASSLLRGPSYNEQFF. CDR3 DNA: TGCGCCAGCAGCCTCCTCCGGGGGCCCTCATACAATGAGCAGTTCTTC.

A single count supports this clone. The gene calls are TRBV28 and TRBJ2-7; 12 nucleotides match TRBD2. The germline gives CDR1 MDHEN, CDR2 SYDVKM. This CDR3 is 15 amino acids long. V lost 5 bases, J lost 4 bases, and 6 bases stayed unmatched. The CDR3 DNA is TGTGCCAGCAGTCCTCGGACTAGCGGGAATTACGAGCAGTACTTC. It encodes CASSPRTSGNYEQYF. The full variable domain, its missing parts supplied by reference TRBV28 and TRBJ2-7, is DVKVTQSSRYLVKRTGEKVFLECVQDMDHENMFWYRQDPGLGLRLIYFSYDVKMKEKGDIPEGYSVSREKKERFSLILESASTNQTSMYLCASSPRTSGNYEQYFGPGTRLTVT.

This sequence joins TRBV5-1 and TRBJ2-2; TRBD1 is a possible D gene (6 bases). The CDR3 has 14 amino acids. Germline assignment: CDR1 SGHRS and CDR2 YFSETQ. The ends were cut back, 6 bases at V and 4 bases at J, with 13 bases in the middle. This CDR3 reads CASNRVLGTGELFF. As DNA, the CDR3 is TGCGCCAGCAACAGGGTATTGGGCACCGGGGAGCTGTTTTTT. Drawing the rest from reference TRBV5-1 and TRBJ2-2, the complete variable domain is KAGVTQTPRYLIKTRGQQVTLSCSPISGHRSVSWYQQTPGQGLQFLFEYFSETQRNKGNFPGRFSGRQFSNSRSEMNVSTLELGDSALYLCASNRVLGTGELFFGEGSRLTVL.

The CDR3 bases are TGCAGCGTCGATGGGGACCGAAGCTCCTACAATGAGCAGTTCTTC. Translated: CSVDGDRSSYNEQFF. The chain recombines TRBV29-1 with TRBJ2-1, with D possibly being TRBD1 or TRBD2 (5 bases each). Germline V gene data show CDR1 as SQVTM and CDR2 as ANQGSEA. The CDR3 spans 15 residues. V shed 6 bases and J shed 0 bases, with 15 bases lying between them.

The genes are TRBV9 and TRBJ2-1, with 10 bases aligning to TRBD2. The length of the CDR3 is 16 residues. Trimming at V came to 2 bases and at J to 4 bases, leaving 6 bases not matched to a gene. CDR1 and CDR2 (germline): SGDLS, YYNGEE. For the CDR3, the DNA is TGTGCCAGCAGCGTTAGCAGGACTAGCGGTTACAATGAGCAGTTCTTC. Amino acids: CASSVSRTSGYNEQFF. The full variable domain, its missing parts supplied by reference TRBV9 and TRBJ2-1, is DSGVTQTPKHLITATGQRVTLRCSPRSGDLSVYWYQQSLDQGLQFLIQYYNGEERAKGNILERFSAQQFPDLHSELNLSSLELGDSALYFCASSVSRTSGYNEQFFGPGTRLTVL.

This chain uses TRBV18 with TRBJ2-3, with TRBD1 matching over 8 bases. Germline CDR1 reads KGHSH; CDR2 reads LQKENI. Trimming cost V 8 bases and J 5 bases; bases outside gene matches: 9. CDR3 size: 14 residues. The CDR3 DNA reads TGTGCCAGCAGGACTGGACAGGGCGAAGATACGCAGTATTTT. It codes for CASRTGQGEDTQYF.

This chain links TRBV5-1 with TRBJ1-3; D perhaps matches TRBD1 (5 bases). CDR3 length: 17 amino acids. Germline V gene data show CDR1 as SGHRS and CDR2 as YFSETQ. V lost 0 bases, J lost 0 bases, and 13 bases lay in between. CDR3 DNA sequence: TGCGCCAGCAGCTTGGCGGCGGACAACCTCTCTGGAAACACCATATATTTT. This gives the protein CASSLAADNLSGNTIYF.

The chain recombines TRBV6-5 with TRBJ1-1; D might be TRBD1 (5 bases). V lost 5 bases and J lost 6, with 10 bases in between. This CDR3 spans 12 amino acids. Per germline, CDR1 MNHEY and CDR2 SVGAGI. This chain's CDR3 is CASSNGGSEAFF. CDR3 sequence (DNA): TGTGCCAGCAGTAATGGGGGGTCTGAAGCTTTCTTT.

The chain joins TRBV27 to TRBJ2-7; unclear D gene. Trimming removed 1 base at V and 6 bases at J, with 7 bases between. The CDR3 loop spans 12 amino acids. Germline V gene lookup returns CDR1 MNHEY and CDR2 SMNVEV (reference sequence). The CDR3 spells CASSLLNGEQYF. CDR3 nucleotides: TGTGCCAGCAGTTTATTGAACGGCGAGCAGTACTTC.

The CDR3 spells CASSLGVLAYEQYF. For the CDR3, the DNA is TGTGCCAGCAGCCTAGGCGTGTTGGCCTACGAGCAGTACTTC. The chain has TRBV6-5 and TRBJ2-7; the D is unclear. CDR1 is MNHEY and CDR2 is SVGAGI in the germline V gene. Trimming cost V 6 bases and J 2 bases, with 14 bases left between them. This CDR3 contains 14 residues.

This chain links TRBV29-1 with TRBJ2-1; either TRBD1 or TRBD2 may supply D (5 bases each). Germline V lookup: CDR1 SQVTM, CDR2 ANQGSEA. The CDR3 spans 14 residues. Trimming cost V 7 bases and J 4 bases, with 17 bases left between them. The CDR3 region is CSAGSGTLYNEQFF. DNA for the CDR3: TGCAGCGCTGGATCCGGGACGCTATACAATGAGCAGTTCTTC.

This rearrangement joins TRBV7-9 to TRBJ2-7; D ambiguous. The germline CDR1 and CDR2 sequences are SEHNR and FQNEAQ (reference sequence). The CDR3 extends over 13 amino acids. Trimming left V 0 bases short and J 6 bases short, with 9 bases between. The CDR3 is CASSLADGSEQYF. The CDR3 nucleotides are TGTGCCAGCAGCTTAGCGGACGGATCCGAGCAGTACTTC.